These T cell receptor beta chains were read from a single sample in a study of yellow fever vaccine responses in identical twins. TCRdb used MiXCR to reprocess the RT-PCR reads, holding one entry per CDR3 protein. The sample lists roughly 36,000 distinct CDR3 sequences, 45% to 65% occurring once. The sample in question was T cells from blood (PBMCs), unsorted or a sorted subset (not recorded which), obtained before or after yellow fever vaccination (not recorded which). The origin of the receptors is a woman in her late teens or twenties who received the yellow fever vaccine. Each CDR3 is given with its conserved first and last residue. Each record gives: V gene, J gene, clone size, D gene, CDR3 protein, CDR3 DNA. The D gene is left open where the match is weak. Where a row states a size, it is once, few, many or the class of an expanded clone; other rows omit it.

>TRBV11-1|TRBJ1-2|-|-
CASSLTWTDPYGYTF
TGTGCCAGCAGCCTTACGTGGACAGACCCTTATGGCTACACCTTC
>TRBV20-1|TRBJ1-6|-|-
CSSFRGSNSPLHF
TGCAGCTCCTTCAGAGGATCTAATTCACCCCTCCACTTT
>TRBV11-1|TRBJ2-7|-|-
CASSLETLTGEQYF
TGTGCCAGCAGCTTAGAGACTTTAACGGGGGAGCAGTACTTC
>TRBV7-9|TRBJ2-3|once|TRBD2
CASSLRTSGSADTQYF
TGTGCCAGCAGCTTGAGGACTAGCGGGAGCGCAGATACGCAGTATTTT
>TRBV4-2|TRBJ2-1|-|-
CASSQEWGLVNEQFF
TGTGCCAGCAGCCAAGAATGGGGCCTTGTCAATGAGCAGTTCTTC
>TRBV18|TRBJ1-1|-|-
CASSPLPGSNTEAFF
TGTGCCAGCTCACCCCTCCCCGGCTCGAACACTGAAGCTTTCTTT
>TRBV11-2|TRBJ2-3|-|TRBD2
CASSLRAGFTDTQYF
TGTGCCAGCAGCTTACGAGCGGGGTTTACAGATACGCAGTATTTT
>TRBV2|TRBJ2-3|few|TRBD2
CASSEREGSTDTQYF
TGTGCCAGCAGTGAAAGGGAGGGGAGCACAGATACGCAGTATTTT
>TRBV11-3|TRBJ2-1|-|TRBD2
CASSLTSPYNEQFF
TGTGCCAGCAGCTTGACTAGCCCCTACAATGAGCAGTTCTTC
>TRBV11-2|TRBJ2-7|few|-
CASSLDALEQYF
TGTGCCAGCAGCTTAGACGCGTTAGAGCAGTACTTC
>TRBV6-5|TRBJ1-5|few|TRBD1
CASSYSGQGNQPQHF
TGTGCCAGCAGTTACTCAGGACAGGGCAATCAGCCCCAGCATTTT
>TRBV12-5|TRBJ2-3|-|-
CASGFGTDTQYF
TGTGCTAGTGGTTTCGGGACAGATACGCAGTATTTT
>TRBV20-1|TRBJ2-1|few|TRBD2
CSARDQEREAYNEQFF
TGCAGTGCTAGAGATCAGGAGCGGGAGGCCTACAATGAGCAGTTCTTC
>TRBV11-1|TRBJ1-3|-|TRBD1
CASSIGQGATDTIYF
TGTGCCAGCAGCATCGGACAGGGGGCGACGGACACCATATATTTT
>TRBV6-2/TRBV6-3|TRBJ2-1|-|TRBD2
CASSYSRTSGSNEQFF
TGTGCCAGCAGTTACTCCCGGACTAGCGGGAGTAATGAGCAGTTCTTC
>TRBV13|TRBJ1-1|once|-
CASGVEAFF
TGTGCCAGCGGCGTAGAAGCTTTCTTT
>TRBV2|TRBJ1-6|-|-
CASSGETFLPLHF
TGTGCCAGCAGTGGAGAGACCTTCCTACCCCTCCACTTT
>TRBV11-2|TRBJ2-3|-|-
CASSPTQGRTDTQYF
TGTGCCAGCAGCCCTACACAGGGCCGCACAGATACGCAGTATTTT
>TRBV18|TRBJ2-5|-|-
CASSPPAIQETQYF
TGTGCCAGCTCACCACCGGCCATACAAGAGACCCAGTACTTC
>TRBV28|TRBJ2-5|-|-
CASSFSTETQYF
TGTGCCAGCAGTTTTAGCACGGAGACCCAGTACTTC
>TRBV29-1|TRBJ2-5|-|-
CSVEPFGRETQYF
TGCAGCGTTGAACCCTTCGGAAGAGAGACCCAGTACTTC
>TRBV2|TRBJ2-6|-|-
CASSEEDLGGPGANVLTF
TGTGCCAGCAGTGAAGAGGACCTAGGGGGACCTGGGGCCAACGTCCTGACTTTC
>TRBV2|TRBJ1-1|-|TRBD1
CAGETGATEAFF
TGTGCCGGGGAGACAGGGGCGACTGAAGCTTTCTTT
>TRBV3-1|TRBJ2-5|once|-
CASSQMETQYF
TGTGCCAGCAGCCAAATGGAGACCCAGTACTTC
>TRBV2|TRBJ1-1|few|-
CARGVPNTEAFF
TGTGCCAGGGGGGTTCCGAACACTGAAGCTTTCTTT
>TRBV20-1|TRBJ1-1|once|-
CSARPGPEAFF
TGCAGTGCCCGACCCGGACCTGAAGCTTTCTTT
>TRBV2|TRBJ2-2|few|-
CASKEGATGELFF
TGTGCCAGCAAGGAGGGTGCCACCGGGGAGCTGTTTTTT
>TRBV18|TRBJ1-6|-|-
CASSPPQSSYNSPLHF
TGTGCCAGCTCACCACCGCAGAGCTCCTATAATTCACCCCTCCACTTT
>TRBV11-1|TRBJ1-6|-|-
CASSLSAGAMNSPLHF
TGTGCCAGCAGCTTGTCGGCGGGGGCTATGAATTCACCCCTCCACTTT
>TRBV29-1|TRBJ2-3|-|-
CSANPWARPTDTQYF
TGCAGCGCCAACCCCTGGGCGCGACCCACAGATACGCAGTATTTT
>TRBV20-1|TRBJ2-1|-|-
CSALGGAPYGYNEQFF
TGCAGTGCCCTAGGAGGAGCGCCGTACGGGTACAATGAGCAGTTCTTC
>TRBV20-1|TRBJ1-2|-|-
CSGGQGSYGYTF
TGCAGTGGAGGGCAGGGGAGCTATGGCTACACCTTC
>TRBV12-3/TRBV12-4|TRBJ2-5|-|-
CASTQTGTIIF
TGTGCCAGCACCCAAACAGGGACGATTATCTTC
>TRBV11-3|TRBJ2-1|-|-
CASSLGGRSSYNEQFF
TGTGCCAGCAGCCTTGGGGGGCGAAGCTCCTACAATGAGCAGTTCTTC
>TRBV5-5|TRBJ2-7|-|-
CASSLVLSYEQYF
TGTGCCAGCAGCTTGGTCCTCTCCTACGAGCAGTACTTC
>TRBV24-1|TRBJ2-2|-|-
CATSRHLNTGELFF
TGTGCCACCAGTAGACACCTGAACACCGGGGAGCTGTTTTTT
>TRBV18|TRBJ1-2|few|-
CASSPRQANYGYTF
TGTGCCAGCTCACCTCGACAGGCTAACTATGGCTACACCTTC
>TRBV5-6|TRBJ1-6|once|-
CASSLRSPLNSPLHF
TGTGCCAGCAGCTTGCGCAGTCCCCTTAATTCACCCCTCCACTTT
>TRBV14|TRBJ2-7|few|-
CASSQDSSGSYEQYF
TGTGCCAGCAGCCAAGATTCCAGCGGTTCCTACGAGCAGTACTTC
>TRBV5-5|TRBJ1-1|few|-
CASSLGTLNTEAFF
TGTGCCAGCAGCTTGGGGACACTGAACACTGAAGCTTTCTTT
>TRBV20-1|TRBJ1-2|-|-
CSARDGGDYTF
TGCAGTGCTAGAGATGGGGGCGACTACACCTTC
>TRBV28|TRBJ1-1|-|-
CASSHPILNTEAFF
TGTGCCAGCAGCCATCCAATTTTGAACACTGAAGCTTTCTTT
>TRBV11-1|TRBJ2-7|-|-
CASSFSGEGYEQYF
TGTGCCAGCAGCTTTTCAGGGGAAGGCTACGAGCAGTACTTC
>TRBV2|TRBJ1-5|-|-
CASSEEPGGNQPQHF
TGTGCCAGCAGTGAAGAGCCCGGTGGCAATCAGCCCCAGCATTTT
>TRBV29-1|TRBJ2-3|once|-
CSVARTVSTDTQYF
TGCAGCGTTGCCCGGACAGTTAGCACAGATACGCAGTATTTT
>TRBV7-9|TRBJ2-7|-|TRBD1
CASSLTGTYEQYF
TGTGCCAGCAGCCTGACAGGGACCTACGAGCAGTACTTC
>TRBV5-1|TRBJ2-3|-|-
CASSWGQPLRTDTQYF
TGCGCCAGCAGCTGGGGGCAGCCCCTCCGCACAGATACGCAGTATTTT
>TRBV24-1|TRBJ2-3|-|-
CATTRRGRAVNSTDTQYF
TGTGCCACCACCAGGAGGGGGAGAGCGGTGAATAGTACAGATACGCAGTATTTT
>TRBV4-2|TRBJ2-1|-|-
CASSVDSYNEQFF
TGTGCCAGCAGCGTTGACAGTTACAATGAGCAGTTCTTC
>TRBV19|TRBJ2-1|-|-
CASAVGGDYNEQFF
TGTGCCAGTGCTGTGGGGGGAGATTACAATGAGCAGTTCTTC
>TRBV29-1|TRBJ1-1|-|-
CSVVIMNTEAFF
TGCAGCGTTGTTATCATGAACACTGAAGCTTTCTTT
>TRBV11-3|TRBJ2-3|-|-
CASSHRARDTQYF
TGTGCCAGCAGCCACCGGGCGAGGGATACGCAGTATTTT
>TRBV20-1|TRBJ1-1|few|TRBD1
CSAKGQERFWNTEAFF
TGCAGTGCCAAGGGACAGGAACGATTTTGGAACACTGAAGCTTTCTTT
>TRBV11-3|TRBJ2-1|-|TRBD1
CASSTWDRVSYNEQFF
TGTGCCAGCAGCACCTGGGACAGGGTGTCCTACAATGAGCAGTTCTTC
>TRBV19|TRBJ1-1|once|-
CASSIGLPNTEAFF
TGTGCCAGTAGTATTGGACTCCCGAACACTGAAGCTTTCTTT